This T cell receptor (beta chain) was found in a study of blood T cell repertoires in COVID-19. At the level of the study: Italy, Spain and the United States were the sources of the convalescent and acute COVID-19 samples. Sample material is recorded as cDNA or gDNA derived from T cells, B-cell-depleted T cells, or PBMCs.

Germline lookup yields CDR1 SEHNR and CDR2 FQNEAQ (reference sequence). J was trimmed by 6 bases and V by 5 bases; bases with no gene match: 10. There are 15 residues in the CDR3. Per the original methods: Reference gene primer amplification yielded estimated nucleated cell counts. Measured with immunoSEQ multiplex PCR; TCRdb has only the in-frame clones, and not every one. The V and J calls and clone size come from that table; D and trimming were worked out from the DNA. The sample yields about 100,000 clones, approximately 90% seen once. The sample holds a few counts of this clone. This TCR was recovered from a man aged 50-60 years with active COVID-19. The chain joins TRBV7-9 to TRBJ1-2; 9 bases map to TRBD1. Sequenced: peripheral blood. The CDR3 DNA sequence: TGTGCCAGCAGCCCGGACGGACAGGGGCTCCATGGCTACACCTTC. Amino acids: CASSPDGQGLHGYTF.